This T cell receptor (beta chain) came from a study of naive CD8 T cells in extremely preterm neonates. The assay was immunoSEQ multiplex PCR, and TCRdb's table has in-frame clones only and misses some. The sample has about 23,000 clones, approximately 90% seen once; the top ten hold roughly 1%. Extremely preterm deliveries at about 23-28 weeks of gestation provided the preterm samples. This CDR3 comprises 12 residues. Per the germline V gene, CDR1 is MNHNY and CDR2 is SVGAGI (reference sequence). V dropped 2 bases and J dropped 4 bases, with 4 bases sitting between them. As concerns this clone: Its cognate antigen is unknown.

Regarding the study as a whole: Preterm infants showed shorter CDR3s, fewer N additions and less trimming than older groups.

Sequencing used naive CD8+ T cells from cord blood. This sequence originates from a boy who was born preterm. This chain links TRBV6-6 with TRBJ2-3; no reliable D call. The CDR3 is CASSYRADTQYF. The DNA for the CDR3 is TGTGCCAGCAGTTACAGGGCAGATACGCAGTATTTT.